Reported below is one T cell receptor (beta chain). Authors' analysis steps: Reference gene primer amplification in the assay estimated nucleated cell counts. Here immunoSEQ multiplex PCR was the method, and the copy in TCRdb shows in-frame clones only, minus some. V and J calls and clone size are given by that table; D and trimming were obtained from the DNA. The repertoire includes 50,000 or so clones, about 83% of them detected once, and about 26% sits in the top ten. The data derive from a study of blood T cell repertoires in COVID-19. Study details: Sites across the United States, Italy and Spain contributed samples from acute and convalescent COVID-19. Sample material is recorded as cDNA or gDNA derived from T cells, B-cell-depleted T cells, or PBMCs.

The CDR3 sequence is 13 residues long. V was cut by 0 bases and J by 5 bases, with 5 bases left in between. The genes are TRBV12-3 or TRBV12-4 and TRBJ2-1; D is unclear. The source is a woman of 80 years or more with acute or convalescent COVID-19. The sequenced sample was peripheral blood. The CDR3 region is CASSLAENNEQFF. CDR3 bases: TGTGCCAGCAGTTTAGCGGAGAACAATGAGCAGTTCTTC.